Shown below are 3 T cell receptor beta chains from a single sample sequenced in a study of T cells after yellow fever vaccination. TCRdb reprocessed the 5' RACE reads via MiXCR and lists one record per CDR3 protein. Here the sample spans 200,000 to 300,000 distinct CDR3 sequences, approximately 12% being singletons. Sequencing was performed on CD4+ T cells sorted from PBMCs, taken 45 days after the yellow fever booster vaccination. These receptors all come from a man aged 25-45 years who received the YFV17D yellow fever vaccine.

This clonotype was picked up many times. J is TRBJ2-3 and V is TRBV20-1; 8 bases map to TRBD2. With 1 base clipped from V and 2 bases from J, the junction kept 5 bases outside the gene matches. This CDR3 region has 15 residues. Germline V gene data show CDR1 as DFQATT and CDR2 as SNEGSKA (reference sequence). CDR3 bases: TGCAGTGCTAGAGGGGGAGCGGGGGTCACAGATACGCAGTATTTT. This gives the protein CSARGGAGVTDTQYF.

This clonotype was observed a handful of times. The chain joins TRBV4-3 to TRBJ2-7; the match to TRBD2 covers 7 bases. The length of the CDR3 is 16 residues. V lost 4 bases to trimming and J lost 0 bases; unmatched junction nucleotides: 9. CDR1 LGHNA and CDR2 YSLEER come from the germline V gene. The CDR3 sequence is CASSRWWRESSYEQYF. Here the CDR3 DNA reads TGCGCCAGCAGCCGCTGGTGGCGGGAGAGCTCCTACGAGCAGTACTTC.

This clonotype was observed a few times. J is TRBJ2-1 and V is TRBV6-5; D unclear. This CDR3 has 13 residues. Germline lookup yields CDR1 MNHEY and CDR2 SVGAGI. V lost 0 bases to trimming and J lost 7 bases, with 7 bases between them. The CDR3 here is CASSYSGENEQFF. Written as DNA, the CDR3 is TGTGCCAGCAGTTACTCCGGAGAGAATGAGCAGTTCTTC.